Following are 18 T cell receptor delta chains from one sample sequenced in a study of gamma-delta T cells after stem cell transplantation. TCRdb repeated clone calling on the RT-PCR reads with CATT. The table lists approximately 3,000 delta-chain clones, around 1.5% of them singletons, with approximately 31% in the top ten. Source material: gamma-delta T cells. The origin of the receptors is a human donor. It is not recorded whose cells these are; they may come from a transplant donor.

This clone was observed a handful of times. This DNA translates differently at residue 15 from the TCRdb protein, which is that of a much larger clone; a read error is likely, and the protein shown is the DNA's own translation. The chain combines TRDV2 with TRDJ1; 10 bases align to TRDD3. The germline V gene encodes CDR1 GEAIGNYY and CDR2 EKD. The CDR3 loop spans 20 amino acids. V lost 1 base and J lost 3; bases outside the gene matches: 19. The CDR3 region has the DNA TGTGCCTGTGACACGGTCTATGGGGGGGATACGCGGGGGGCCTCCGATAAACTCATCTTT. It yields the protein CACDTVYGGDTRGASDKLIF.

About this clone: The translation of this DNA and the TCRdb protein of a much larger clone differ at residue 9, probably owing to a read error; the protein shown here is translated from the DNA. The chain couples TRDV2 to TRDJ1; 8 bases line up with TRDD3. Trimming at V came to 2 bases and at J to 0 bases, leaving 19 bases not matched to a gene. The CDR3 has 20 amino acids. Germline CDR1 is GEAIGNYY and CDR2 is EKD. For the CDR3, the DNA is TGTGCCTGTGACAACGTCCTTATTATTGGGGGATTTGGGGACACCGATAAACTCATCTTT. Protein: CACDNVLIIGGFGDTDKLIF.

This clone has only a few counts. A read error likely explains why the TCRdb protein, taken from a much larger clone, differs from this DNA's translation at residue 5; the protein shown is translated from the DNA. V is TRDV2 and J is TRDJ3, with D perhaps matching TRDD3 (6 bases). Germline V CDR1 and CDR2: GEAIGNYY, EKD. V lost 3 bases and J 0 bases, leaving 29 bases between the germline ends. The CDR3 is 23 residues long. The DNA for the CDR3 is TGTGCCTGTGACGCCGTCGTTGGGGGCCCTTCGGAAGGGGACTCCTGGGACACCCGACAGATGTTTTTC. Encoded protein: CACDAVVGGPSEGDSWDTRQMFF.

This clone was counted a few times. It is likely a read error: a sequence one base away is far more abundant. Other DNA sequences in this specimen translate into the identical CDR3. The chain is built from TRDV2 and TRDJ1; 7 bases align to TRDD3. The CDR3 is 17 residues long. Per the germline V gene, CDR1 is GEAIGNYY and CDR2 is EKD. Trimming took 0 bases from V and 0 from J; bases not matched to a gene: 9. CDR3 residues: CACDTLVGGQYTDKLIF. The CDR3 coding sequence is TGTGCCTGTGACACCCTCGTTGGGGGACAATACACCGATAAACTCATCTTT.

This clone has a handful of counts. TCRdb's listed protein matches a much larger clone and diverges from this DNA's translation at residue 14, likely through a read error; the protein shown comes from the DNA. This chain joins TRDV2 and TRDJ1; 12 bases line up with TRDD3. This CDR3 spans 18 amino acids. The V gene's germline CDR1 is GEAIGNYY and CDR2 EKD. DNA for the CDR3: TGTGCCTGTGACCCCGCTGGGGGATACGGGACAAGGACCGGTAAACTCATCTTT. It specifies CACDPAGGYGTRTGKLIF.

Worth noting for this clone: A much larger clone lies a single base off, so this may be a read error. V gene TRDV2 combines with J gene TRDJ1, with D possibly TRDD3 on 6 matching bases. This CDR3 is 20 amino acids long. V lost 0 bases and J lost 0, with 25 bases in between. Germline CDR1 GEAIGNYY, CDR2 EKD. CDR3 sequence reads: CACDTMTPGGPREHTDKLIF. The CDR3 coding sequence is TGTGCCTGTGACACCATGACCCCGGGGGGACCACGCGAGCACACCGATAAACTCATCTTT.

With regard to this clone: This DNA's translation differs at residue 6 from TCRdb's protein, which comes from a much larger clone; a read error is likely, and the protein shown is translated from the DNA. The chain joins TRDV2 to TRDJ3; 10 bases map to TRDD3. The V gene's germline CDR1 is GEAIGNYY and CDR2 EKD. With 1 base clipped from V and 0 bases from J, the junction kept 8 bases outside the gene matches. The CDR3 spans 20 residues. This chain's CDR3 is CACDTIGGYSSSWDTRQMFF. The CDR3 DNA reads as TGTGCCTGTGACACGATTGGGGGATACTCGAGCTCCTGGGACACCCGACAGATGTTTTTC.

In the case of this clone: TCRdb's listed protein matches a much larger clone and diverges from this DNA's translation at residue 11, likely through a read error; the protein shown comes from the DNA. This sequence joins TRDV2 and TRDJ1, with 13 bases that match TRDD3. Trimming removed 1 base from V and 7 bases from J; junction bases left unmatched: 11. The CDR3 extends over 17 amino acids. CDR1 and CDR2 from the germline V gene are GEAIGNYY and EKD. CDR3 region: CACDTILGDTADRKLIF. DNA of the CDR3: TGTGCCTGTGACACGATACTGGGGGATACGGCGGACCGTAAACTCATCTTT.

In the case of this clone: A far larger clone is only one base removed, so a read error is likely. The chain employs TRDV2 and TRDJ3; 8 bases match TRDD3. V shed 5 bases, J shed 1 base, and the junction held 21 bases outside the gene matches. Looked up from germline, CDR1 is GEAIGNYY and CDR2 is EKD. The CDR3 has 22 residues. The CDR3 region is CACGTVEYTGGAASWDTRQMFF. For the CDR3, the DNA is TGTGCCTGTGGCACGGTTGAATATACTGGGGGTGCCGCGTCCTGGGACACCCGACAGATGTTTTTC.

This clone was found a few times. A far larger clone is off by one base, so a read error is likely. Other nucleotide sequences in the sample specify the same CDR3. The chain couples TRDV2 to TRDJ3; unclear D gene. With 0 bases removed from V and 0 bases from J, the gap between germline ends came to 14 bases. CDR3 size: 19 residues. The V gene's germline CDR1 is GEAIGNYY and CDR2 EKD. The CDR3 DNA sequence: TGTGCCTGTGACACCTTGGATCCCGTGAGCTCCTGGGACACCCGACAGATGTTTTTC. Its translation: CACDTLDPVSSWDTRQMFF.

This clone was seen only a few times. TCRdb has a much larger clone's protein, which differs at residue 12 from the translation of this DNA, likely because of a read error; what is shown is the protein translated from the DNA. J is TRDJ1 and V is TRDV2; D is undetermined. CDR1 is GEAIGNYY and CDR2 is EKD in the germline V gene. Between the trimmed V and J ends, which lost 0 bases and 3 bases, there was a span of 22 bases. The CDR3 is made up of 18 amino acids. CDR3 region: CACDTVAPANPEADKLIF. The CDR3 coding sequence is TGTGCCTGTGACACCGTAGCCCCAGCAAACCCAGAGGCCGATAAACTCATCTTT.

As for this clone: A far larger clone is only one base removed, so a read error is likely. This sample also contains other DNA sequences that code for the same CDR3. The chain employs TRDV2 and TRDJ1; the match to TRDD3 covers 8 bases. This CDR3 region has 17 residues. V was pared by 3 bases and J by 0 bases, with 11 bases of the junction left unmatched. Germline V gives CDR1 GEAIGNYY, CDR2 EKD. CDR3 DNA: TGTGCCTGTGACTCTTTACTGGGGGCCCAGTACACCGATAAACTCATCTTT. Translated: CACDSLLGAQYTDKLIF.

This clone occurred a few times. The protein TCRdb gives is from a much larger clone and does not agree with this DNA's translation at residue 16, likely a read error; the protein shown here comes from the DNA. The chain recombines TRDV2 with TRDJ1; 11 bases map to TRDD3. The CDR3 consists of 19 residues. Germline lookup yields CDR1 GEAIGNYY and CDR2 EKD. The DNA for the CDR3 is TGTGCCTGTGACACCGTTGGTGGGGGATACGCGGAGTACACCGATAGACTCATCTTT. As protein: CACDTVGGGYAEYTDRLIF.

This clone was detected a few times. The CDR3 region is CACDTINTGGPWGIYTDKLIF. CDR3 nucleotides: TGTGCCTGTGACACGATCAATACTGGGGGACCCTGGGGCATATACACCGATAAACTCATCTTT. The chain couples TRDV2 to TRDJ1, with 9 bases fitting TRDD3. With 1 base clipped from V and 0 bases from J, the junction kept 20 bases outside the gene matches. Per the germline V gene, CDR1 is GEAIGNYY and CDR2 is EKD. The CDR3 spans 21 residues.

A word on this clone: The protein TCRdb lists belongs to a much larger clone and differs from this DNA's translation at residue 4, which points to a read error; the protein shown is made from the DNA. This chain connects TRDV2 to TRDJ1; D perhaps matches TRDD2 (7 bases). This CDR3 has 22 amino acids. Germline CDR1 is GEAIGNYY and CDR2 is EKD. The V end lost 5 bases, the J end lost 1 base, and 37 bases lay between the germline ends. The CDR3 sequence is CACGPLPAVLGKESQPTDKLIF. The CDR3 DNA follows: TGTGCCTGTGGCCCCCTTCCTGCGGTACTGGGTAAGGAGTCACAGCCCACCGATAAACTCATCTTT.

Comments on this clone: TCRdb records a much larger clone's protein for this DNA, with a difference at residue 15 that likely arises from a read error; the protein given is the translation of the DNA. The rearrangement joins TRDV2 to TRDJ3, with 12 bases fitting TRDD3. This CDR3 is built from 21 residues. Germline CDR1 reads GEAIGNYY; CDR2 reads EKD. The CDR3 region has the DNA TGTGCCTGTGACACCGTGGCTACTCTGGGGGATACGACCTGGGGCACCCGACAGATGTTTTTC. It is translated as CACDTVATLGDTTWGTRQMFF.

This clone is deemed medium-sized. The chain has TRDV2 and TRDJ1, with 11 positions matching TRDD3. With 3 bases clipped from V and 0 bases from J, the junction kept 23 bases outside the gene matches. This CDR3 is 22 amino acids long. CDR1 and CDR2 from the germline V gene are GEAIGNYY and EKD. The CDR3 bases are TGTGCCTGTGACCGGATGACACCGGGGAACCTGGGGGATACCCCCCACACCGATAAACTCATCTTT. As protein: CACDRMTPGNLGDTPHTDKLIF.

In its sample, this clone is medium-sized. A read error likely explains this, since a far larger clone differs by one base. Other nucleotide sequences from this sample produce the same CDR3. This rearrangement joins TRDV2 to TRDJ1; a weak D match, TRDD3 (6 bases). The CDR3 is 17 amino acids. Germline assignment: CDR1 GEAIGNYY and CDR2 EKD. The CDR3 DNA follows: TGTGCCTGCGACAAAGTGGGGGCTCCAGTTGTGACCGATAAACTCATCTTT. It yields the protein CACDKVGAPVVTDKLIF.